This TCR beta chain was recorded in a study of blood T cells in healthy people across ages. The V end was cut by 5 bases, the J end by 0 bases, with 19 bases between. CDR1 is MNHEY, CDR2 SMNVEV, per germline (reference sequence). The CDR3 totals 17 residues. Alongside a J-beta primer mix, a sample-barcoded 5' primer served in a second PCR lasting about 7 to 11 cycles. From the 5' RACE reads, TCRdb called clonotypes with MiXCR, one entry per CDR3 protein. The profile shows 600,000 to 1,000,000 distinct CDR3 sequences, approximately 25% of them singletons. This clonotype was observed a handful of times. These data were also reused for a study on T cells of mothers and their children.

This receptor was taken from a boy between 10 and 17 years old in good health. This chain links TRBV27 with TRBJ1-2; D unclear. Input material: blood. The CDR3 here is CASSPNWAEESNYGYTF. CDR3 DNA: TGTGCCAGCAGTCCCAATTGGGCAGAAGAATCTAACTATGGCTACACCTTC.